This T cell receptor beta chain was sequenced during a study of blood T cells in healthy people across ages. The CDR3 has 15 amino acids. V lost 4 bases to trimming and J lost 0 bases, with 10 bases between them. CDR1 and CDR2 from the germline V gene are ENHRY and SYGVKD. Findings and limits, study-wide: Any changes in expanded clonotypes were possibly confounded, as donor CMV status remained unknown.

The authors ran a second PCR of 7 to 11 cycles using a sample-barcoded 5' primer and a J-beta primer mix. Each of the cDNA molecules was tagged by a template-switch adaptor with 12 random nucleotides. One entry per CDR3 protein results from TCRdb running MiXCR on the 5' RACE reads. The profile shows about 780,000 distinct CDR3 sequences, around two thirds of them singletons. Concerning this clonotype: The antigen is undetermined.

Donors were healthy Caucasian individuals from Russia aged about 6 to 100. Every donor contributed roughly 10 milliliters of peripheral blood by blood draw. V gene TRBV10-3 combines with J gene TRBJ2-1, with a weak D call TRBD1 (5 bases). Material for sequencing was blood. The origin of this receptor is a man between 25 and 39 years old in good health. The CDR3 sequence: CAISGGALSYNEQFF. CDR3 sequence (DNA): TGTGCCATCAGTGGTGGGGCCCTCTCCTACAATGAGCAGTTCTTC.